What follows are 13 T cell receptor beta chains derived from one specimen sequenced in a study of cytomegalovirus exposure and HLA in healthy donors (dated by TCRdb to between 2016 and 2019). The library was built by means of the immunoSEQ multiplex PCR assay. For the multiplex PCR, a mixture combining 60 forward primers for TCR Vbeta segments and 13 reverse primers for TCR Jbeta segments was used. Held by TCRdb, this immuneACCESS table contains in-frame sequences only and omits some clones. Under half of the omission traces to an unresolved V gene where checked; the cause of the rest is unknown. A total of more than 45,000 clones appear in this sample, 60% to 80% of them only once. In total, the top ten clones hold less than 3% of the sample. The sequenced material came from PBMCs. Source of these receptors: a woman between 40 and 55 years old in good health and CMV-seropositive.

This sequence joins TRBV7-7 and TRBJ2-1; 7 bases are shared with TRBD2. V dropped 1 base and J dropped 5; count of bases not matched to a gene: 5. Germline lookup yields CDR1 SSHAT and CDR2 FNYEAQ (reference sequence). This CDR3 has 15 residues. The CDR3: CASSLEWGGNNEQFF. As DNA, the CDR3 is TGTGCCAGCAGCTTAGAGTGGGGGGGTAACAATGAGCAGTTCTTC.

The rearrangement joins TRBV6-1 to TRBJ2-4; D is ambiguous. Germline CDR1 and CDR2: MNHNS and SASEGT. CDR3 length equals 14 residues. The V gene lost 4 bases and the J gene lost 6 bases, with 13 bases spanning the gap. The CDR3: CASSVVESLNIQYF. CDR3 DNA: TGTGCCAGCAGTGTGGTCGAAAGCTTAAACATTCAGTACTTC.

This chain joins TRBV6-1 and TRBJ1-5; tentatively, D is TRBD1 (6 bases). The germline CDR1 and CDR2 sequences are MNHNS and SASEGT. The CDR3 spans 14 residues. V lost 7 bases to trimming and J lost 0 bases, with 10 bases between them. The CDR3, as DNA: TGTGCCAGCAATACAGGGCTTAGCAATCAGCCCCAGCATTTT. Protein product: CASNTGLSNQPQHF.

A note on this clone: At one of its ends the junction is not consistent with the germline gene, which may arise from a read error. The rearrangement links TRBV7-9 to TRBJ1-6, with D possibly TRBD1 on 5 matching bases. The CDR3 runs to 14 residues. Germline loops: CDR1 SEHNR, CDR2 FQNEAQ (reference sequence). CDR3 DNA sequence: TGTTCCAGCAGCTTCGACAGCGAGAATTCACCCCTCCACTTT. Its translation: CSSSFDSENSPLHF.

The CDR3 nucleotides are TGCGCCAGCTCCGGGACTATAGGGATTGAGCAGTTCTTC. It yields the protein CASSGTIGIEQFF. This chain links TRBV10-2 with TRBJ2-1; the match to TRBD2 covers 7 bases. Germline V gene sequence: CDR1 WSHSY, CDR2 SAAADI. V shed 8 bases and J 9 bases; nucleotides not matched to a gene: 10. The length of the CDR3 is 13 residues.

V and J are TRBV6-5 and TRBJ2-7, with TRBD1 as a possible D gene (6 bases). The CDR3 totals 13 residues. V lost 6 bases, J lost 2 bases, and 11 bases lay in between. CDR1 is MNHEY, CDR2 SVGAGI, per germline. The CDR3 protein is CASSHGQTYEQYF. CDR3 nucleotides: TGTGCCAGCAGCCATGGACAGACCTACGAGCAGTACTTC.

The genes are TRBV6-6 and TRBJ1-1; D remains unclear. V was pared by 5 bases and J by 1 base, with 5 bases between. The CDR3 covers 12 residues. Per the germline V gene, CDR1 is MNHNY and CDR2 is SVGAGI (reference sequence). The CDR3 DNA reads as TGTGCCAGCAGTCCACAGAACACTGAAGCTTTCTTT. It encodes CASSPQNTEAFF.

The chain employs TRBV4-1 and TRBJ1-6; D remains ambiguous. The V end lost 1 base, the J end lost 2 bases, and 15 bases lay between the germline ends. The germline CDR1 and CDR2 sequences are MGHRA and YSYEKL. This CDR3 is built from 18 residues. DNA for the CDR3: TGCGCCAGCAGCCAAGTTCTGGACTCTTTAGCCTATAATTCACCCCTCCACTTT. Residues: CASSQVLDSLAYNSPLHF.

The J gene is TRBJ1-1, the V gene TRBV23-1, with unresolved D. TRBV23-1 is given ORF status, its function remaining uncertain. There are 15 residues in the CDR3. V dropped 4 bases and J dropped 6 bases, with 18 bases sitting between them. The CDR3 loop reads CASSPLPRQRAEAFF. Here the CDR3 DNA reads TGCGCCAGCAGTCCTCTCCCCCGCCAACGCGCTGAAGCTTTCTTT.

V is TRBV5-4 and J is TRBJ2-2; D might be TRBD1 (6 bases). This CDR3 contains 16 residues. V gave up 1 base and J gave up 0 bases, with 10 bases separating them. Germline V gene lookup returns CDR1 SGHNT and CDR2 YYREEE (reference sequence). The CDR3 coding sequence is TGTGCCAGCAGCTTGCAGGGGCGGGCGAACACCGGGGAGCTGTTTTTT. It is translated as CASSLQGRANTGELFF.

This clone occurred once. The J gene is TRBJ1-2, the V gene TRBV6-1; D gene unclear. The ends were cut back, 6 bases at V and 3 bases at J, with 14 bases in the middle. This CDR3 comprises 14 residues. CDR1 and CDR2 (germline): MNHNS, SASEGT. CDR3 sequence reads: CASRKDLTDYGYTF. The CDR3 region has the DNA TGTGCCAGCAGGAAGGACTTAACGGACTATGGCTACACCTTC.

This chain connects TRBV19 to TRBJ2-3, with 10 bases lining up with TRBD1. The length of the CDR3 is 14 residues. In germline, CDR1 is LNHDA, CDR2 SQIVND (reference sequence). V dropped 7 bases and J dropped 4; count of bases not matched to a gene: 5. CDR3 region: CASKSGTGADTQYF. As DNA, the CDR3 is TGTGCCAGTAAGTCCGGGACAGGGGCAGATACGCAGTATTTT.

This clone was detected only a few times. This chain links TRBV5-4 with TRBJ2-2, with 7 bases lining up with TRBD1. V was clipped by 4 bases and J by 5 bases; unmatched bases: 8. The germline CDR1 and CDR2 sequences are SGHNT and YYREEE (reference sequence). The CDR3 covers 15 residues. The CDR3: CASSRGTEGTGELFF. The CDR3 DNA sequence: TGTGCCAGCAGCCGAGGGACAGAGGGGACCGGGGAGCTGTTTTTT.